The 31 T cell receptor beta chains reported below all come from one sample, sequenced in a study of T cell repertoires in cytomegalovirus infection. TCRdb fed the reads into MiXCR, producing one record per CDR3 protein. Here the sample spans 150,000 to 200,000 distinct CDR3 sequences, 14% being singletons. The specimen sequenced was PBMCs. These receptors originate from a human donor in good health (CMV status not recorded). Some clones in this sample may be carry-over from other donors' samples.

V usage is TRBV7-3 and J usage is TRBJ2-2; 9 positions agree with TRBD1. Per germline, CDR1 SGHTA and CDR2 FQGTGA. The V gene end was trimmed by 5 bases and the J gene end by 5 bases; junction bases not matched to a gene: 6. This CDR3 has 15 residues. Written as DNA, the CDR3 is TGTGCCAGCAGCCCACAGGGGGCTTGGACCGGGGAGCTGTTTTTT. Its protein product is CASSPQGAWTGELFF. The complete variable domain, with remaining parts taken from reference TRBV7-3 and TRBJ2-2, reads GAGVSQTPSNKVTEKGKYVELRCDPISGHTALYWYRQSLGQGPEFLIYFQGTGAADDSGLPNDRFFAVRPEGSVSTLKIQRTERGDSAVYLCASSPQGAWTGELFFGEGSRLTVL.

The gene calls are TRBV6-6 and TRBJ1-1, with no clear D. Per the germline V gene, CDR1 is MNHNY and CDR2 is SVGAGI (reference sequence). V dropped 0 bases and J dropped 8 bases, with 4 bases sitting between them. The CDR3 is 11 amino acids. In DNA form, the CDR3 reads TGTGCCAGCAGTTACTCGAAAGAAGCTTTCTTT. Translated: CASSYSKEAFF.

This clonotype was observed a handful of times. The V gene is TRBV5-1, the J gene TRBJ2-7; TRBD2 is a possible D gene (6 bases). The V end lost 3 bases, the J end lost 3 bases, and 19 bases lay between the germline ends. Per the germline V gene, CDR1 is SGHRS and CDR2 is YFSETQ. This CDR3 comprises 16 residues. CDR3 protein: CASSSPFGGVNYEQYF. The CDR3 coding sequence is TGCGCCAGCAGCTCACCCTTCGGGGGAGTTAACTACGAGCAGTACTTC.

This chain connects TRBV25-1 to TRBJ2-1, with TRBD2 identical over 7 bases. With V trimmed by 4 bases and J by 4 bases, 1 base remained unmatched. This CDR3 contains 13 residues. CDR1 MGHDK and CDR2 SYGVNS come from the germline V gene. The CDR3 nucleotides read TGTGCCAGCAGTGGGGGGGGATACAATGAGCAGTTCTTC. Translated: CASSGGGYNEQFF.

The V call is TRBV7-9, the J call TRBJ2-3, with TRBD2 matching over 12 bases. CDR1 and CDR2 (germline): SEHNR, FQNEAQ (reference sequence). V shed 5 bases, J shed 3 bases, and the junction held 6 bases outside the gene matches. The CDR3 contains 16 residues. CDR3 residues: CASSTPSGGATDTQYF. The CDR3 DNA reads as TGTGCCAGCAGCACCCCTAGCGGGGGGGCAACAGATACGCAGTATTTT.

This clonotype has more than one count but fewer than ten. This rearrangement joins TRBV29-1 to TRBJ1-1; D not certain. CDR1 is SQVTM, CDR2 ANQGSEA, per germline. This CDR3 region has 10 residues. Trimming took 7 bases from V and 4 from J, leaving 7 bases between them. CDR3 coding DNA: TGCAGCGCCATGGGCACTGAAGCTTTCTTT. This codes for CSAMGTEAFF.

The rearrangement links TRBV20-1 to TRBJ1-1; 7 positions agree with TRBD1. J was trimmed by 1 base and V by 3 bases; bases with no gene match: 2. CDR1 is DFQATT and CDR2 is SNEGSKA in the germline V gene (reference sequence). This CDR3 comprises 13 residues. The CDR3 reads CSARTGRNTEAFF. CDR3 coding DNA: TGCAGTGCTAGGACAGGGCGGAACACTGAAGCTTTCTTT.

This clonotype was recorded a few times. The chain combines TRBV4-3 with TRBJ2-7; no clear D. The CDR3 sequence is 15 residues long. V shed 1 base and J shed 2 bases, with 12 bases lying between them. Germline V lookup: CDR1 LGHNA, CDR2 YSLEER. DNA of the CDR3: TGCGCCAGCAGCCAAGGTGCAAACGCGGCCTACGAGCAGTACTTC. The encoded protein is CASSQGANAAYEQYF.

This clonotype came up a few times. The chain carries TRBV25-1 and TRBJ1-1; weak D call: TRBD1 (6 bases). Germline CDR1 and CDR2: MGHDK and SYGVNS. The length of the CDR3 is 17 residues. Trimming took 2 bases from V and 0 from J, leaving 16 bases between them. In DNA form, the CDR3 reads TGTGCCAGCAGTGAAGGGGGAGTGAGGACAGTGAACACTGAAGCTTTCTTT. Translated, it gives CASSEGGVRTVNTEAFF. Supplemented by reference TRBV25-1 and TRBJ1-1, the full variable domain reads EADIYQTPRYLVIGTGKKITLECSQTMGHDKMYWYQQDPGMELHLIHYSYGVNSTEKGDLSSESTVSRIRTEHFPLTLESARPSHTSQYLCASSEGGVRTVNTEAFFGQGTRLTVV.

This clonotype was counted between two and nine times. This rearrangement joins TRBV29-1 to TRBJ2-5; 7 bases map to TRBD1. V lost 6 bases to trimming and J lost 4 bases; unmatched junction nucleotides: 5. The CDR3 contains 12 residues. Germline assignment: CDR1 SQVTM and CDR2 ANQGSEA. The CDR3 protein is CSVGQRGETQYF. CDR3 bases: TGCAGCGTGGGACAGCGAGGAGAGACCCAGTACTTC.

This clonotype was picked up many times. The chain has TRBV7-3 and TRBJ2-1; 7 nucleotides line up with TRBD2. Unmatched junction bases numbered 8, after V lost 3 bases and J lost 3 bases. CDR3 length: 16 residues. The germline V gene has CDR1 SGHTA and CDR2 FQGTGA. In DNA form, the CDR3 reads TGTGCCAGCAGCTTCTTTAGCGGGCCATTCTACAATGAGCAGTTCTTC. This gives the protein CASSFFSGPFYNEQFF.

The chain recombines TRBV27 with TRBJ1-2; weak D call: TRBD1 (5 bases). With 2 bases removed from V and 3 bases from J, the gap between germline ends came to 7 bases. The germline gives CDR1 MNHEY, CDR2 SMNVEV (reference sequence). The CDR3 totals 13 residues. In DNA, the CDR3 is TGTGCCAGCAGTTTAAAGGGGCACTATGGCTACACCTTC. Translation gives CASSLKGHYGYTF.

This clonotype was observed many times. The rearrangement uses TRBV28 and TRBJ2-7, with a weak D call TRBD1 (6 bases). The CDR3 contains 15 residues. Trimming left V 3 bases short and J 3 bases short, with 15 bases between. Germline CDR1 is MDHEN and CDR2 is SYDVKM. Written as DNA, the CDR3 is TGTGCCAGCAGTTTTCAGGGGACGATCCGCTACGAGCAGTACTTC. The encoded protein is CASSFQGTIRYEQYF.

This clonotype was recorded many times. This chain uses TRBV12-3 or TRBV12-4 with TRBJ1-5, with D perhaps matching TRBD1 (5 bases). The V and J ends lost 3 bases and 1 base respectively, with 10 bases between them. The CDR3 is 15 amino acids. The CDR3 region is CASSLGGVSNQPQHF. The CDR3 coding sequence is TGTGCCAGCAGTTTGGGAGGGGTGAGCAATCAGCCCCAGCATTTT.

This clonotype was seen a handful of times. The chain joins TRBV20-1 to TRBJ1-5; D is unclear. The V end was cut by 6 bases, the J end by 7 bases, with 16 bases between. The length of the CDR3 is 13 residues. Germline-derived CDR1 and CDR2 are DFQATT and SNEGSKA (reference sequence). The CDR3, as DNA: TGCAGTGCCCCGCAGAGGATTGGGCAGCCCCAGCATTTT. Translating gives CSAPQRIGQPQHF.

The table lists this clonotype with a few counts. This chain connects TRBV27 to TRBJ2-4, with 7 positions matching TRBD2. The germline CDR1 and CDR2 sequences are MNHEY and SMNVEV (reference sequence). CDR3 size: 13 residues. V shed 3 bases and J 6 bases; nucleotides not matched to a gene: 2. DNA for the CDR3: TGTGCCAGCAGTTTGGGGGGGGGAAACATTCAGTACTTC. It codes for CASSLGGGNIQYF.

This clonotype was detected many times. The CDR3 DNA is TGTGCCAGCAGATACACCTCTGGGGCCAACGTCCTGACTTTC. Translated: CASRYTSGANVLTF. V is TRBV12-3 or TRBV12-4 and J is TRBJ2-6, with D hard to call. V lost 6 bases and J 0 bases, leaving 6 bases between the germline ends. The CDR3 loop spans 14 amino acids.

In its sample, this clonotype was seen many times. The chain recombines TRBV7-2 with TRBJ2-7; the match to TRBD1 covers 9 bases. This CDR3 contains 15 residues. The V gene's germline CDR1 is SGHTA and CDR2 FQGNSA. J lost 5 bases, V lost 5 bases, and 10 bases had no gene match. CDR3 DNA: TGTGCCAGCAGCCTCCGACAGGGGGAAATCGACGAGCAGTACTTC. It codes for CASSLRQGEIDEQYF.

The sample holds many counts of this clonotype. This chain links TRBV28 with TRBJ1-1, with D uncertain. CDR3 size: 10 residues. Germline values: CDR1 MDHEN, CDR2 SYDVKM. V dropped 7 bases and J dropped 2 bases, with 2 bases sitting between them. In nucleotides, the CDR3 is TGTGCCAGCATCAACACTGAAGCTTTCTTT. It encodes CASINTEAFF.

This clonotype was detected many times. The rearrangement links TRBV12-3 or TRBV12-4 to TRBJ2-7; D is undetermined. The CDR3 is 13 amino acids. The V and J ends lost 2 bases and 6 bases respectively, with 11 bases between them. In nucleotides, the CDR3 is TGTGCCAGCAGTTTAAGTCGGTGGGGCGAGCAGTACTTC. Translating gives CASSLSRWGEQYF.

V is TRBV30 and J is TRBJ2-1, with TRBD2 as a possible D gene (6 bases). The V and J ends lost 3 bases and 9 bases respectively, with 21 bases between them. The germline CDR1 and CDR2 sequences are GTSNPN and SVGIG (reference sequence). The CDR3 spans 15 residues. The CDR3 region is CAWRTTGGALGEQFF. In nucleotides, the CDR3 is TGTGCCTGGAGAACAACGGGCGGGGCGCTAGGTGAGCAGTTCTTC. Filled out from reference TRBV30 and TRBJ2-1, the complete variable domain reads SQTIHQWPATLVQPVGSPLSLECTVEGTSNPNLYWYRQAAGRGLQLLFYSVGIGQISSEVPQNLSASRPQDRQFILSSKKLLLSDSGFYLCAWRTTGGALGEQFFGPGTRLTVL.

Within the sample, this clonotype is medium-sized. This chain links TRBV7-2 with TRBJ2-2; weak D call: TRBD1 (6 bases). V lost 5 bases to trimming and J lost 0 bases, with 10 bases between them. The CDR3 is made up of 15 amino acids. Germline-derived CDR1 and CDR2 are SGHTA and FQGNSA. CDR3 in DNA: TGTGCCAGCAGCCCTAACAGGGCGAACACCGGGGAGCTGTTTTTT. This encodes CASSPNRANTGELFF. Using reference TRBV7-2 and TRBJ2-2 for the parts outside the CDR3, the full variable domain is GAGVSQSPSNKVTEKGKDVELRCDPISGHTALYWYRQSLGQGLEFLIYFQGNSAPDKSGLPSDRFSAERTGGSVSTLTIQRTQQEDSAVYLCASSPNRANTGELFFGEGSRLTVL.

This clonotype has a count of ten or more. CDR3 in DNA: TGTGCCATCAGTCCCCGCGGGAGTCCCACCGGGGAGCTGTTTTTT. Translated, it gives CAISPRGSPTGELFF. V is TRBV10-3 and J is TRBJ2-2, with 7 bases that match TRBD2. Losses at the gene ends were 5 bases for V and 4 bases for J; bases not matched to a gene: 7. Germline CDR1 reads ENHRY; CDR2 reads SYGVKD. There are 15 residues in the CDR3.

At least ten counts were recorded for this clonotype. The chain has TRBV7-2 and TRBJ2-1; the D call may be TRBD1 or TRBD2 (5 bases each). There are 15 residues in the CDR3. V lost 6 bases to trimming and J lost 1 base, with 13 bases between them. The germline CDR1 and CDR2 sequences are SGHTA and FQGNSA. DNA of the CDR3: TGTGCCAGCAGTTCCGGGACGGGGTCCTACAATGAGCAGTTCTTC. Translating it yields CASSSGTGSYNEQFF.

This clonotype was counted only a few times. The gene calls are TRBV11-2 and TRBJ1-4, with TRBD1 matching over 9 bases. The CDR3 covers 16 residues. The germline V gene encodes CDR1 SGHAT and CDR2 FQNNGV. V was clipped by 5 bases and J by 5 bases; unmatched bases: 9. The chain's CDR3 is CASSPSRDRENEKLFF. CDR3 bases: TGTGCCAGCAGCCCATCCCGGGACAGGGAGAATGAAAAACTGTTTTTT.

This clonotype has a count of ten or more. The chain employs TRBV7-2 and TRBJ2-4; possible D gene TRBD1, 5 bases. CDR1 is SGHTA, CDR2 FQGNSA, per germline. The CDR3 is made up of 14 amino acids. Trimming shortened V by 0 bases and J by 8 bases, and 11 bases separated the two germline ends. The CDR3 DNA sequence: TGTGCCAGCAGCTTAGCGAGGCAGGGTGACATTCAGTACTTC. Its translation: CASSLARQGDIQYF. Together with reference TRBV7-2 and TRBJ2-4, the CDR3 gives the full variable domain: GAGVSQSPSNKVTEKGKDVELRCDPISGHTALYWYRQSLGQGLEFLIYFQGNSAPDKSGLPSDRFSAERTGGSVSTLTIQRTQQEDSAVYLCASSLARQGDIQYFGAGTRLSVL.

The chain carries TRBV29-1 and TRBJ2-1, with 7 bases fitting TRBD1. Per the germline V gene, CDR1 is SQVTM and CDR2 is ANQGSEA. The CDR3 runs to 13 residues. The V and J ends lost 7 bases and 8 bases, in that order; junction bases with no gene match: 11. CDR3 region: CSASYDRDDEQFF. The CDR3 nucleotides read TGCAGCGCCTCATATGACAGGGACGATGAGCAGTTCTTC.

Ten or more counts support this clonotype. The V and J genes are TRBV7-2 and TRBJ1-3, with D uncertain. The V end was cut by 5 bases, the J end by 3 bases, with 8 bases between. Germline assignment: CDR1 SGHTA and CDR2 FQGNSA. The CDR3 contains 13 residues. The CDR3 is CASSPNIGNTIYF. CDR3 DNA sequence: TGTGCCAGCAGCCCGAACATTGGAAACACCATATATTTT.

This clonotype has a handful of counts. The V and J genes are TRBV19 and TRBJ2-2; D unresolved. Between the trimmed V and J ends, which lost 8 bases and 5 bases, there was a span of 12 bases. The CDR3 contains 13 residues. Germline V gives CDR1 LNHDA, CDR2 SQIVND (reference sequence). The CDR3 sequence: CASLYRHTGELFF. The CDR3 DNA reads as TGTGCCAGTCTTTACCGCCATACCGGGGAGCTGTTTTTT. The entire variable domain, with the rest obtained from reference TRBV19 and TRBJ2-2, is as follows: DGGITQSPKYLFRKEGQNVTLSCEQNLNHDAMYWYRQDPGQGLRLIYYSQIVNDFQKGDIAEGYSVSREKKESFPLTVTSAQKNPTAFYLCASLYRHTGELFFGEGSRLTVL.

This clonotype has ten or more counts. This chain links TRBV28 with TRBJ1-3; a weak D match, TRBD1 (5 bases). Germline V gene data show CDR1 as MDHEN and CDR2 as SYDVKM. CDR3 length: 15 amino acids. V lost 8 bases and J lost 5, with 19 bases in between. The CDR3 here is CASDSPRGLRNTIYF. CDR3 nucleotide sequence: TGTGCCAGCGACAGCCCGCGGGGACTACGAAACACCATATATTTT.

At least ten counts were recorded for this clonotype. The chain recombines TRBV7-2 with TRBJ2-2; D remains ambiguous. Looked up from germline, CDR1 is SGHTA and CDR2 is FQGNSA. V shed 8 bases and J shed 2 bases, with 9 bases lying between them. This CDR3 has 13 residues. The CDR3 region has the DNA TGTGCCAGCGGTAGCCCCAACACCGGGGAGCTGTTTTTT. This gives the protein CASGSPNTGELFF.